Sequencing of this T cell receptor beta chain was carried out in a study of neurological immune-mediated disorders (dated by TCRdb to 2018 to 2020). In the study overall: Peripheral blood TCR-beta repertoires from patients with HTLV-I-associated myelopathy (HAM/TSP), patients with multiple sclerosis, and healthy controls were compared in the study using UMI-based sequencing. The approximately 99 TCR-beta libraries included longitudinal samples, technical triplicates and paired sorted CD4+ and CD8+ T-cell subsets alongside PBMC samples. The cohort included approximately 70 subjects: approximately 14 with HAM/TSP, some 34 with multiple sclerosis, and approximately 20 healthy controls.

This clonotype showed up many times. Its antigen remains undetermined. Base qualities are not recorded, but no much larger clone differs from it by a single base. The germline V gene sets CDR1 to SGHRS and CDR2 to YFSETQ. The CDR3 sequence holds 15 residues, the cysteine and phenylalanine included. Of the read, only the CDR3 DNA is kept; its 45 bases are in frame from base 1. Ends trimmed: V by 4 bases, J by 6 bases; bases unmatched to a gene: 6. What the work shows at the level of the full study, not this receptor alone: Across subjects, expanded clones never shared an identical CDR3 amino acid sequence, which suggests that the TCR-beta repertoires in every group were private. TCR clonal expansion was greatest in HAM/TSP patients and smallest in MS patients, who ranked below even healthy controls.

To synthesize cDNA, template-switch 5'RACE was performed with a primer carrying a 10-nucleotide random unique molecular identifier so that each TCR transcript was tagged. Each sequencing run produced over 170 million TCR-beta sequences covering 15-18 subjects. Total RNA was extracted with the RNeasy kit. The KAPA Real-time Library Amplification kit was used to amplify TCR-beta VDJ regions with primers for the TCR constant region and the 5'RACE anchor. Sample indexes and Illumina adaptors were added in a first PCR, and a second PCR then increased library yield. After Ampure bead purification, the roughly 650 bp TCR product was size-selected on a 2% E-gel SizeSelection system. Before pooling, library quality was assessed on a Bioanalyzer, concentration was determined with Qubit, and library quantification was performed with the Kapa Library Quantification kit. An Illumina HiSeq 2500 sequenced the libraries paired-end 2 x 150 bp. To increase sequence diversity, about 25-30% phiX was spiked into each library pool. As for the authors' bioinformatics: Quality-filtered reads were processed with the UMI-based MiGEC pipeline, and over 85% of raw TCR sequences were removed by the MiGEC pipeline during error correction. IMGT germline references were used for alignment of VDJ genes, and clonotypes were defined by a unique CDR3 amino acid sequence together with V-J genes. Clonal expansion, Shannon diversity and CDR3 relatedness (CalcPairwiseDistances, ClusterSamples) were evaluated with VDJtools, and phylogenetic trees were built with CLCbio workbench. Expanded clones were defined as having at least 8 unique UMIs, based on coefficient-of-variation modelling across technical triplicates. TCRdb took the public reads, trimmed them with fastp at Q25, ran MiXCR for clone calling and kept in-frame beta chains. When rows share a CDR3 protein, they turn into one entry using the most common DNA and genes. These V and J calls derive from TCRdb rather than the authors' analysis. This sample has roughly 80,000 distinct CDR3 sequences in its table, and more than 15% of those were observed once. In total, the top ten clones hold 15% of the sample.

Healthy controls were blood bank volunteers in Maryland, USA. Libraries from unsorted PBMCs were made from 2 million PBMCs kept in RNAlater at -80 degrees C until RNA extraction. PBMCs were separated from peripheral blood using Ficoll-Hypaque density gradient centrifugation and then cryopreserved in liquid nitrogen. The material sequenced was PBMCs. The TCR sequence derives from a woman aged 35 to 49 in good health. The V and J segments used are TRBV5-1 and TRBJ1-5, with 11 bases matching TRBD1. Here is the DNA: TGCGCCAGCAGCCCAGGACAGGGGGCAGGTCAGCCCCAGCATTTT. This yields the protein CASSPGQGAGQPQHF.